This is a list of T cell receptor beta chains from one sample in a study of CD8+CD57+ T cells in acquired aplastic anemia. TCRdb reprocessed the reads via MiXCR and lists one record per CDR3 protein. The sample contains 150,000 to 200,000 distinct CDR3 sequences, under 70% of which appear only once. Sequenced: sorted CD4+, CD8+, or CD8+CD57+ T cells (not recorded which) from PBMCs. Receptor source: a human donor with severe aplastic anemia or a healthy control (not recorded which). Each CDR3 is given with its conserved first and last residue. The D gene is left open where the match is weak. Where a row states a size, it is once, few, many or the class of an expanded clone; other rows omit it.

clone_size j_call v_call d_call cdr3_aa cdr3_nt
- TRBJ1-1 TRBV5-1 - CASNKGSTEAFF TGCGCCAGCAATAAGGGGTCCACTGAAGCTTTCTTT
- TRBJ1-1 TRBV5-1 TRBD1 CASSVGQRNTEAFF TGCGCCAGCAGCGTGGGACAGCGGAACACTGAAGCTTTCTTT
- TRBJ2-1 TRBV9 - CASSPGLYNEQFF TGTGCCAGCAGCCCAGGACTCTACAATGAGCAGTTCTTC
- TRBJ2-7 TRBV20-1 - CSAGAFNYEQYF TGCAGTGCTGGGGCCTTCAACTACGAGCAGTACTTC
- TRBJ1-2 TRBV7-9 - CASSHYGTVWGYTF TGTGCCAGCAGCCATTATGGCACAGTATGGGGCTACACCTTC
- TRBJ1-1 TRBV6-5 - CASSFIRMGNTEAFF TGTGCCAGCAGTTTCATAAGAATGGGGAACACTGAAGCTTTCTTT
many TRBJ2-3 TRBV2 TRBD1 CASTRQGPTDTQYF TGTGCCAGCACCCGACAGGGCCCCACAGATACGCAGTATTTT
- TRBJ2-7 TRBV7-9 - CASSGDGEQYF TGTGCCAGCAGCGGGGACGGCGAGCAGTACTTC
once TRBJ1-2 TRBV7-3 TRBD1 CASSRLDRGDYGYTF TGCGCCAGCAGTCGTCTGGACAGGGGTGACTATGGCTACACCTTC
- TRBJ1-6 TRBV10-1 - CASSELGSSGNSPLHF TGCGCCAGCAGTGAGTTGGGATCGTCGGGAAATTCACCCCTCCACTTT
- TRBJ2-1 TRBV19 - CATAARLYNEQFF TGTGCCACCGCAGCCCGCCTATACAATGAGCAGTTCTTC
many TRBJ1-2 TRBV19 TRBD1 CASFPAGGSGYGYTF TGTGCCAGCTTCCCAGCAGGGGGAAGTGGCTATGGCTACACCTTC
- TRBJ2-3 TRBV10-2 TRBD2 CASTQTGGRGSDTQYF TGCGCCAGCACCCAGACGGGGGGGCGGGGATCAGATACGCAGTATTTT
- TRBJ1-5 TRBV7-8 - CASSLEGSVNQPQHF TGTGCCAGCAGCTTAGAAGGCTCAGTTAATCAGCCCCAGCATTTT
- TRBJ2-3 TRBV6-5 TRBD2 CASSYSSGGANTQYF TGTGCCAGCAGTTACTCTAGCGGGGGGGCCAATACGCAGTATTTT
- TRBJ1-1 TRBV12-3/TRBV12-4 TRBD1 CASSWGQGRRAFF TGTGCCAGCAGTTGGGGACAGGGAAGGAGAGCTTTCTTT
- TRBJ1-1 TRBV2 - CASRGDGMNTEAFF TGTGCCAGCAGGGGAGACGGTATGAACACTGAAGCTTTCTTT
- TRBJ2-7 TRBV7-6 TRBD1 CASSQAGTGGRDEQYF TGTGCCAGCAGCCAAGCCGGGACAGGGGGCAGGGACGAGCAGTACTTC
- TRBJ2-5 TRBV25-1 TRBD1 CASRSRTGQETQYF TGTGCCAGCAGGTCCCGGACAGGTCAAGAGACCCAGTACTTC
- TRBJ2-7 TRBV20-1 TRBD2 CSARLAGVNEQYF TGCAGTGCTAGGTTGGCGGGAGTTAACGAGCAGTACTTC
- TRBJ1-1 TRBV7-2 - CASSLVVEAFF TGTGCCAGCAGCTTAGTGGTTGAAGCTTTCTTT
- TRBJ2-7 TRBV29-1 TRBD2 CSATLAGLSYEQYF TGCAGCGCAACCCTAGCGGGCCTATCCTACGAGCAGTACTTC
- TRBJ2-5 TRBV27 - CASSLWYSAGGQETQYF TGTGCCAGCAGTTTATGGTATTCGGCAGGGGGGCAAGAGACCCAGTACTTC
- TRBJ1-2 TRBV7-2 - CASSLGGGLRYTF TGTGCCAGCAGCTTAGGGGGAGGCCTCCGCTACACCTTC
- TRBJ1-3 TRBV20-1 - CSARDPSSGNTIYF TGCAGTGCTAGAGATCCGTCCTCTGGAAACACCATATATTTT
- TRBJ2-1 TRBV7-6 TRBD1 CASSLKTGGANNEQFF TGTGCTAGCAGCTTAAAGACAGGGGGCGCCAACAATGAGCAGTTCTTC
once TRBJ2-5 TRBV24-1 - CATSDRPGHLNGRYQETQYF TGTGCCACCAGTGACCGACCGGGACACCTAAATGGAAGGTACCAAGAGACTCAGTACTTC
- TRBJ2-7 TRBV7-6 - CASSLGDGDYEQYF TGTGCCAGCAGCTTAGGAGACGGGGACTACGAGCAGTACTTC
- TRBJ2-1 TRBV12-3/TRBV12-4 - CASSLWAYEQFF TGTGCCAGCAGTTTATGGGCGTATGAGCAGTTCTTC
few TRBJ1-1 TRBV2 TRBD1 CASSGDRGTEAFF TGTGCCAGCAGTGGAGACAGGGGCACTGAAGCTTTCTTT
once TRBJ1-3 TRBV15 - CATSKGPSSGNTIYF TGTGCCACCAGCAAGGGACCTTCCTCTGGAAACACCATATATTTT
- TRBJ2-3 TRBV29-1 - CSLRRDTQYF TGCAGCCTTCGTAGGGATACGCAGTATTTT
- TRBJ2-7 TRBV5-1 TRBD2 CASTGGGSYEQYF TGCGCCAGCACTGGCGGGGGGTCCTACGAGCAGTACTTC
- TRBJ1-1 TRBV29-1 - CSCRAGNTEAFF TGCAGCTGTCGGGCAGGGAACACTGAAGCTTTCTTT
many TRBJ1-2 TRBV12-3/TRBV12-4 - CASSFDTTNYGYTF TGTGCCAGCAGTTTCGACACCACTAACTATGGCTACACCTTC
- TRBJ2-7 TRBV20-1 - CSARGGTSYEQYF TGCAGTGCTAGGGGTGGGACCTCCTACGAGCAGTACTTC
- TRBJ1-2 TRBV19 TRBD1 CASFPGGGRGYTF TGTGCCAGTTTTCCAGGGGGCGGACGTGGCTACACCTTC
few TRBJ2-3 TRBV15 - CATSPGGTQYF TGTGCCACCAGCCCAGGAGGCACGCAGTATTTT
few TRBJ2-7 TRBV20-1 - CSARSWPSYEQYF TGCAGTGCTAGATCCTGGCCCTCCTACGAGCAGTACTTC
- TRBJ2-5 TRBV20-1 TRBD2 CSAPTSGGVETQYF TGCAGTGCTCCGACTAGCGGGGGAGTGGAGACCCAGTACTTC
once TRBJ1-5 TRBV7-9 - CASSRGEQPQHF TGTGCCAGCAGCCGGGGGGAACAGCCCCAGCATTTT
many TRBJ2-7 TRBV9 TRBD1 CASSVGDRAVFEQYF TGTGCCAGCAGCGTAGGGGACAGGGCTGTCTTCGAGCAGTACTTC
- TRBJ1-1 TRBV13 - CASSLEWEPEAFF TGTGCCAGCAGCTTAGAGTGGGAACCTGAAGCTTTCTTT
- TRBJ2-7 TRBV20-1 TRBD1 CSARLPGQAARGEQYF TGCAGTGCTAGGCTCCCGGGACAGGCCGCGAGGGGCGAGCAGTACTTC
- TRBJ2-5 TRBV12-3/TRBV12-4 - CASRGGTQYF TGTGCCAGCAGGGGTGGGACCCAGTACTTC
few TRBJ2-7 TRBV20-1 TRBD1 CSARKGDSAYEQYF TGCAGTGCTAGGAAAGGGGACAGCGCCTACGAGCAGTACTTC
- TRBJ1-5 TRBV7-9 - CASEKAGNQPQHF TGTGCCAGCGAGAAGGCTGGGAATCAGCCCCAGCATTTT
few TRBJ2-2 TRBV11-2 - CASSLLAVNTGELFF TGTGCCAGCAGCTTATTAGCAGTGAACACCGGGGAGCTGTTTTTT
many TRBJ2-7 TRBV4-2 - CASSQDQRNPEQYF TGTGCCAGCAGCCAAGATCAAAGGAATCCCGAGCAGTACTTC
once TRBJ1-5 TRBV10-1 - CASSATGFGNQPQHF TGTGCCAGCAGCGCTACAGGGTTCGGCAATCAGCCCCAGCATTTT
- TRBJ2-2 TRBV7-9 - CASRSLGELFF TGTGCCAGCAGGTCACTGGGGGAGCTGTTTTTT
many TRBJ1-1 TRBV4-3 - CASSLAGGLGTEAFF TGCGCCAGCAGCCTCGCCGGGGGGTTGGGAACTGAAGCTTTCTTT